This TCR beta chain was captured in a study of shared clonotypes between healthy human individuals. TCRdb's table, derived via immunoSEQ multiplex PCR, lists solely in-frame clones and lacks some. This table holds hundreds of thousands of clones, 90% to 96% found once. This CDR3 contains 13 residues. The V gene end was trimmed by 6 bases and the J gene end by 4 bases; junction bases not matched to a gene: 4. CDR1 and CDR2 from the germline V gene are MDHEN and SYDVKM. V and J are TRBV28 and TRBJ2-7, with 9 bases matching TRBD2. This clonotype was sampled from a woman in her 30s in good health. Sequenced sample: naive CD4+ T cells sorted from blood. Subset defined: CD45RA+ positively selected. The DNA of the CDR3 is TGTGCCAGCAGCGGCGGGAGGGGATACGAGCAGTACTTC. Translating gives CASSGGRGYEQYF.